The clone carrying this TCR beta chain was recorded once. Sequencing was performed with immunoSEQ multiplex PCR; in TCRdb, only in-frame clones are kept and a portion is missing. The top ten hold over 40% of the sample, which has around 30,000 clones, 60% to 80% seen once. V was pared by 0 bases and J by 7 bases, with 0 bases of the junction left unmatched. Germline CDR1 is MNHEY and CDR2 is SVGAGI. This CDR3 contains 13 residues. The data stem from a study of blood T cell repertoires in COVID-19. The chain recombines TRBV6-5 with TRBJ2-1; 7 bases align to TRBD1. The source of this sequence is a woman aged 70-85 years with acute or convalescent COVID-19. Sequenced sample: peripheral blood. This chain's CDR3 is CASSYSRGNEQFF. CDR3 coding DNA: TGTGCCAGCAGTTACTCCAGGGGGAATGAGCAGTTCTTC.